This record looks at one T cell receptor (beta chain) sequence and its context. The sample originates from a study of blood T cell repertoires in COVID-19. V lost 5 bases, J lost 3 bases, and 16 bases lay in between. The CDR3 totals 15 residues. Germline CDR1 and CDR2: SNHLY and FYNNEI. Repertoires were generated with immunoSEQ multiplex PCR, while TCRdb's copy carries only in-frame clones and drops some. The sample has about 250,000 clones; approximately 88% are singletons. The sequence came from a woman in her 30s with COVID-19, enrolled during active disease. The sample comprised peripheral blood. The J gene is TRBJ1-2, the V gene TRBV2; D is possibly TRBD1 (5 bases). CDR3 bases: TGTGCCAGCAGTCCAGGGACTTCAAGGGACTATGGCTACACCTTC. Protein: CASSPGTSRDYGYTF.